These T cell receptor beta chains were read from a single sample in a study of blood T cell repertoires in COVID-19. Libraries were prepared by immunoSEQ multiplex PCR; TCRdb keeps only in-frame clonotypes and omits some of them. The sample consists of fewer than 25,000 clones, approximately 90% of them appearing once. Sequences were obtained from peripheral blood. These receptors all stem from a human donor in a cohort sampled during active COVID-19. Both conserved end residues are part of each CDR3. D genes are given only for firm matches. Where a row states a size, it is once, few, many or the class of an expanded clone; other rows omit it.

J: TRBJ1-5; D: .; size: few; V: TRBV19; CDR3: CASSQGQPQHF; DNA: TGTGCCAGTAGTCAGGGTCAGCCCCAGCATTTT
J: TRBJ2-2; D: .; size: .; V: TRBV11-2; CDR3: CASSHYRGTGELFF; DNA: TGTGCCAGCAGCCACTACCGGGGCACCGGGGAGCTGTTTTTT
J: TRBJ2-7; D: TRBD2; size: once; V: TRBV11-2; CDR3: CASSLDPAGVGEQYF; DNA: TGTGCCAGCAGCTTAGATCCAGCGGGAGTTGGGGAGCAGTACTTC
J: TRBJ2-5; D: TRBD1; size: .; V: TRBV5-5; CDR3: CASSTGQGRQETQYF; DNA: TGTGCCAGCAGCACGGGACAGGGGAGGCAAGAGACCCAGTACTTC
J: TRBJ2-3; D: TRBD2; size: .; V: TRBV5-8; CDR3: CASSPGLAGGQLSDTQYF; DNA: TGTGCCAGCAGCCCTGGACTAGCGGGGGGCCAACTGTCGGATACGCAGTATTTT
J: TRBJ1-4; D: TRBD1; size: once; V: TRBV5-1; CDR3: CASSLTGGASTNEKLFF; DNA: TGCGCCAGCAGCTTGACAGGGGGCGCGTCAACTAATGAAAAACTGTTTTTT
J: TRBJ2-3; D: TRBD2; size: .; V: TRBV5-6; CDR3: CASSFGTIGGTDTQYF; DNA: TGTGCCAGCAGCTTCGGGACTATCGGTGGCACAGATACGCAGTATTTT
J: TRBJ2-7; D: TRBD1; size: .; V: TRBV4-3; CDR3: CASSQLDRGLNEQYF; DNA: TGCGCCAGCAGCCAACTCGACAGGGGGCTCAACGAGCAGTACTTC
J: TRBJ2-3; D: TRBD2; size: .; V: TRBV7-2; CDR3: CASSQRLGSGGAVYTQYF; DNA: TGTGCCAGCAGCCAAAGGTTAGGTAGCGGGGGGGCCGTATATACGCAGTATTTT
J: TRBJ2-3; D: TRBD2; size: .; V: TRBV4-1; CDR3: CASSQDLVGRLAGRSTDTQYF; DNA: TGCGCCAGCAGCCAAGATCTTGTCGGTCGACTAGCGGGACGCAGCACAGATACGCAGTATTTT
J: TRBJ2-1; D: TRBD2; size: .; V: TRBV7-3; CDR3: CASSLRLAGPYNEQFF; DNA: TGTGCCAGCAGCTTAAGGCTAGCGGGACCATACAATGAGCAGTTCTTC
J: TRBJ2-1; D: TRBD2; size: .; V: TRBV19; CDR3: CASSRISGRWYEQFF; DNA: TGTGCCAGTAGCAGGATCAGCGGGAGGTGGTATGAGCAGTTCTTC
J: TRBJ1-1; D: .; size: medium-sized; V: TRBV7-9; CDR3: CASSLGGRVMNTEAFF; DNA: TGTGCCAGCAGCTTAGGGGGGAGGGTTATGAACACTGAAGCTTTCTTT
J: TRBJ1-1; D: .; size: .; V: TRBV11-2; CDR3: CASSLVGGNTEAFF; DNA: TGTGCCAGCAGCTTAGTCGGGGGGAACACTGAAGCTTTCTTT
J: TRBJ2-1; D: TRBD1; size: .; V: TRBV28; CDR3: CASTLSGGEQFF; DNA: TGTGCCAGCACTCTTTCAGGGGGTGAGCAGTTCTTC
J: TRBJ2-7; D: TRBD1; size: .; V: TRBV6-2/TRBV6-3; CDR3: CASSEGDSTSYEQYF; DNA: TGTGCCAGCAGTGAGGGGGACAGCACCTCCTACGAGCAGTACTTC
J: TRBJ1-5; D: .; size: .; V: TRBV6-5; CDR3: CASRGGQPNQPQHF; DNA: TGTGCCAGCAGGGGTGGACAGCCTAATCAGCCCCAGCATTTT
J: TRBJ2-5; D: TRBD1; size: .; V: TRBV5-5; CDR3: CASSIQDRALKETQYF; DNA: TGTGCCAGCAGCATCCAAGACAGGGCCCTCAAAGAGACCCAGTACTTC
J: TRBJ2-1; D: .; size: .; V: TRBV3-1/TRBV3-2; CDR3: CASRTNNEQFF; DNA: TGTGCCAGCAGGACAAACAATGAGCAGTTCTTC
J: TRBJ2-5; D: TRBD2; size: .; V: TRBV5-4; CDR3: CASSLPGTSGETQYF; DNA: TGTGCCAGCAGCTTACCCGGGACTAGCGGAGAGACCCAGTACTTC
J: TRBJ2-2; D: .; size: .; V: TRBV7-2; CDR3: CASRLQVTGELFF; DNA: TGTGCCAGCAGACTACAGGTCACCGGGGAGCTGTTTTTT
J: TRBJ1-5; D: TRBD1; size: .; V: TRBV4-2; CDR3: CASSHDGTGGSNQPQHF; DNA: TGTGCCAGCAGCCACGATGGCACAGGGGGTAGCAATCAGCCCCAGCATTTT
J: TRBJ1-1; D: TRBD1; size: .; V: TRBV7-2; CDR3: CASSPQTGTALEAFF; DNA: TGTGCCAGCAGCCCTCAGACAGGGACGGCCCTTGAAGCTTTCTTT
J: TRBJ2-5; D: TRBD1; size: once; V: TRBV9; CDR3: CASSARQGPQETQYF; DNA: TGTGCCAGCAGCGCCCGACAGGGGCCCCAAGAGACCCAGTACTTC
J: TRBJ2-7; D: .; size: .; V: TRBV4-1; CDR3: CASSQDTSGAEQYF; DNA: TGCGCCAGCAGCCAAGATACCTCAGGGGCCGAGCAGTACTTC
J: TRBJ2-1; D: .; size: .; V: TRBV7-9; CDR3: CASSLDNNEQFF; DNA: TGTGCCAGCAGCTTAGACAACAATGAGCAGTTCTTC